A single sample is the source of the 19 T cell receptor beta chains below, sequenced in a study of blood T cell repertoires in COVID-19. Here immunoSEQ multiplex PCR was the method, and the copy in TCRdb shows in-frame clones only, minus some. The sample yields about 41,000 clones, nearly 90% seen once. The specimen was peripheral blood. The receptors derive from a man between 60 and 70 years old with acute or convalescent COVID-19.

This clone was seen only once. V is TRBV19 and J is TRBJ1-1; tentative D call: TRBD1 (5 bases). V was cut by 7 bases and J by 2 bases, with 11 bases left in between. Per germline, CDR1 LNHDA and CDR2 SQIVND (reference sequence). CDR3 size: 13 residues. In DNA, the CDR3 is TGTGCCAGTATGGGGACTGTCAACACTGAAGCTTTCTTT. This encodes CASMGTVNTEAFF.

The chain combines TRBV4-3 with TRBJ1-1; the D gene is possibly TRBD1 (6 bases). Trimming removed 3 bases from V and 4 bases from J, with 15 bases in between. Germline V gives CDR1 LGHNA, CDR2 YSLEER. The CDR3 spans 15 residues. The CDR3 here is CASSHVHREITEAFF. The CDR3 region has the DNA TGCGCCAGCAGCCATGTTCACAGGGAGATCACTGAAGCTTTCTTT.

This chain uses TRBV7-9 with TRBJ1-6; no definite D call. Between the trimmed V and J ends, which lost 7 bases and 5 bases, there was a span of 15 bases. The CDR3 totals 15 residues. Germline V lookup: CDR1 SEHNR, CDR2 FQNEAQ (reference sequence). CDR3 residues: CASIHGNSNNSPLHF. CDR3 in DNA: TGTGCCAGCATCCACGGGAACAGCAATAATTCACCCCTCCACTTT.

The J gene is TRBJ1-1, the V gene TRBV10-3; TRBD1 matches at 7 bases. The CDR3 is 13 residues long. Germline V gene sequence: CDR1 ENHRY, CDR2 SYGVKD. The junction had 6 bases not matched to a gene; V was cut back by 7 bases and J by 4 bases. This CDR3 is CAIKKGASTEAFF. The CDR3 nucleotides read TGTGCCATCAAGAAGGGGGCGAGCACTGAAGCTTTCTTT.

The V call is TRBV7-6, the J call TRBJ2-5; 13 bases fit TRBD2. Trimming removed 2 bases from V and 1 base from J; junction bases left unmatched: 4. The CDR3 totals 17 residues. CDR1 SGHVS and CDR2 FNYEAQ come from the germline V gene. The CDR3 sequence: CASSLKRTSGGQETQYF. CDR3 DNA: TGTGCCAGCAGCTTAAAACGGACTAGCGGGGGCCAAGAGACCCAGTACTTC.

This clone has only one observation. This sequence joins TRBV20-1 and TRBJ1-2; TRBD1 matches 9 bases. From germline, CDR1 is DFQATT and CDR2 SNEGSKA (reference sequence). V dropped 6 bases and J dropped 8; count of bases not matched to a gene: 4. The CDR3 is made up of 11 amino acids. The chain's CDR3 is CSAGTGSGYTF. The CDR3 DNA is TGCAGTGCCGGGACAGGGTCCGGCTACACCTTC.

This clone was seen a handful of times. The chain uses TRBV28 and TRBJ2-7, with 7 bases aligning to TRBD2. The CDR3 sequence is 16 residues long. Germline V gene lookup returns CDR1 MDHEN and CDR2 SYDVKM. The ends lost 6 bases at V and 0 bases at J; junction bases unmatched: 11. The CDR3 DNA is TGTGCCAGCAGCCCCATCCCGGGGGGAATCTCCTACGAGCAGTACTTC. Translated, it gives CASSPIPGGISYEQYF.

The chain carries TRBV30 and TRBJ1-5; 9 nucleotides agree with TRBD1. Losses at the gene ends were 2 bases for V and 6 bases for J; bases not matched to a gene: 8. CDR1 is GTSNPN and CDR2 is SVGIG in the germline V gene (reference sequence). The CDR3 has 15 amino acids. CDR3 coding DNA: TGTGCCTGGAGTTCGGGACAGGGAGGAGGTCAGCCCCAGCATTTT. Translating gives CAWSSGQGGGQPQHF.

The CDR3 nucleotides are TGTGCCACTGCGACTACAGGGGGAAGCTATGGCTACACCTTC. It translates to CATATTGGSYGYTF. The chain uses TRBV25-1 and TRBJ1-2, with TRBD1 matching over 8 bases. Germline V CDR1 and CDR2: MGHDK, SYGVNS. J lost 4 bases, V lost 10 bases, and 11 bases had no gene match. The CDR3 sequence is 14 residues long.

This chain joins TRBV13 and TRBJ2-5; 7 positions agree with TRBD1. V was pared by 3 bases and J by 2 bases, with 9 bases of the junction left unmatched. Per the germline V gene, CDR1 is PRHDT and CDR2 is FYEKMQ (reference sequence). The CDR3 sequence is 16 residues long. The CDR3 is CASSFRIRDRQETQYF. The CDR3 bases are TGTGCCAGCAGCTTTAGGATCCGGGACAGACAAGAGACCCAGTACTTC.

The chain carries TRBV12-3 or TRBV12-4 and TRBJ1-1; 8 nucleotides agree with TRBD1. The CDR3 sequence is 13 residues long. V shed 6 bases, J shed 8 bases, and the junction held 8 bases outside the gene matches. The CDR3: CASRPYRGGEAFF. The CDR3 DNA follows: TGTGCCAGCAGACCCTACAGGGGGGGGGAAGCTTTCTTT.

The CDR3 DNA reads as TGTGCCAGCAGTGGTGAAGGGGGCGGACAGAGCTACACCTTC. This translates into CASSGEGGGQSYTF. The chain combines TRBV2 with TRBJ1-2; 7 nucleotides match TRBD1. Trimming removed 4 bases from V and 9 bases from J; junction bases left unmatched: 11. Per the germline V gene, CDR1 is SNHLY and CDR2 is FYNNEI. The CDR3 is 14 amino acids.

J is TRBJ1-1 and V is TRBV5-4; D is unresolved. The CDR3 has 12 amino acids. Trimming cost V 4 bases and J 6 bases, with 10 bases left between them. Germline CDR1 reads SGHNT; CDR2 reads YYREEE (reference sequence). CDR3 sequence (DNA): TGTGCCAGCAGCCTCGGCGACTCTGAAGCTTTCTTT. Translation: CASSLGDSEAFF.

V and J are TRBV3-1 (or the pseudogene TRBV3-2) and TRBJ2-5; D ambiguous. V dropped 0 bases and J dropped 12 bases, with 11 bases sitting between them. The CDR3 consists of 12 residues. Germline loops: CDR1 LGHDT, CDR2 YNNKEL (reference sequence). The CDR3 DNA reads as TGTGCCAGCAGCCAAGACCGGCGCGCGGAGTACTTC. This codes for CASSQDRRAEYF.

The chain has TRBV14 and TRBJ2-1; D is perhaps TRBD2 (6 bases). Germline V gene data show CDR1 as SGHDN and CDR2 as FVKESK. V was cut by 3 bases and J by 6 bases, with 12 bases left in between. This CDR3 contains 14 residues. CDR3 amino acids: CASSHGGLRNEQFF. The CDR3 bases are TGTGCCAGCAGCCATGGGGGACTCCGCAATGAGCAGTTCTTC.

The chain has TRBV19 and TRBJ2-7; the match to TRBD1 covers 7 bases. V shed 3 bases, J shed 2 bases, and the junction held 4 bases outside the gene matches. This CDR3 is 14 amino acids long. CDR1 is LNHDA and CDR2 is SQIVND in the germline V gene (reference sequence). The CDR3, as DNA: TGTGCCAGTAGTATGGGACAGAGCGCCTACGAGCAGTACTTC. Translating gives CASSMGQSAYEQYF. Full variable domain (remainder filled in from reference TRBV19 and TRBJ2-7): DGGITQSPKYLFRKEGQNVTLSCEQNLNHDAMYWYRQDPGQGLRLIYYSQIVNDFQKGDIAEGYSVSREKKESFPLTVTSAQKNPTAFYLCASSMGQSAYEQYFGPGTRLTVT.

This CDR3 reads CASSPLGAVSFYEQYF. CDR3 bases: TGTGCCAGCAGCCCCCTAGGCGCCGTCTCCTTCTACGAGCAGTACTTC. J is TRBJ2-7 and V is TRBV6-2 or TRBV6-3; D gene uncertain. Per the germline V gene, CDR1 is MNHEY and CDR2 is SVGEGT. The V end was cut by 6 bases, the J end by 3 bases, with 21 bases between. The CDR3 runs 16 residues.

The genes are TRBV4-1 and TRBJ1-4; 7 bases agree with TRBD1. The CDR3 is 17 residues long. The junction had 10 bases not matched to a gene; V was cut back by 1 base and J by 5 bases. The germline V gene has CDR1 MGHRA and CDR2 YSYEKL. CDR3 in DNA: TGCGCCAGCAGCCAAGTTATGTACCAGGGGGGAAATGAAAAACTGTTTTTT. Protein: CASSQVMYQGGNEKLFF.

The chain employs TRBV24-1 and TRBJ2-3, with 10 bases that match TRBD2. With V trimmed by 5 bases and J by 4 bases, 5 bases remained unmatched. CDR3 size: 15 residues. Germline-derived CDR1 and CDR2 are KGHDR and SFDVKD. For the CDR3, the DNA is TGTGCCACCAGTGTAGCGGGGGGCATGTCAGATACGCAGTATTTT. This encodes CATSVAGGMSDTQYF.